The entry that follows covers one T cell receptor (beta chain) sequence. Antigen unknown. Some clones are missing from TCRdb's copy, which holds only in-frame ones; the method was immunoSEQ multiplex PCR. Among 45,000 or so clones listed, approximately 80% were seen once. The entry originates in a study of Ad26.COV2.S vaccination and SARS-CoV-2 variants. This CDR3 is 15 amino acids long. V shed 2 bases and J shed 5 bases, with 13 bases lying between them. Germline V gene lookup returns CDR1 MNHNS and CDR2 SASEGT. Notes on the study in general: Spike-specific responses of CD8+ and CD4+ T cells were reported to display substantial breadth after vaccination. Placebo recipients had lower spike-specific TCR breadth than vaccine recipients. The study found similar non-spike TCR breadth in vaccine and placebo recipients. Total responses of T cells may have been underestimated by the analyses of TCR breadth and depth.

The input for sequencing was peripheral blood, taken after recovery from COVID-19. This chain joins TRBV6-1 and TRBJ2-1; D may match TRBD1 or TRBD2 (5 bases each). The sequence came from a human donor who had recovered from COVID-19. The CDR3 region is CASSESPRGNNEQFF. CDR3 sequence (DNA): TGTGCCAGCAGTGAATCCCCTCGGGGCAACAATGAGCAGTTCTTC.